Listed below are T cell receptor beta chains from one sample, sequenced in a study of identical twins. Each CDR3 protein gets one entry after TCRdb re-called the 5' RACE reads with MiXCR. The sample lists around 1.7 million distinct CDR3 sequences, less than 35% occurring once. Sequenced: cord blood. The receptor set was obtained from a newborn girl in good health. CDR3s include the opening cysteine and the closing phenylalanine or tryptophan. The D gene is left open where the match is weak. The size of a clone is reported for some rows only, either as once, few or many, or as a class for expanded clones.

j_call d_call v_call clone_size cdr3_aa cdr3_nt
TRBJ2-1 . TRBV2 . CASIKTMSSYNEQFF TGTGCCAGCATCAAGACGATGAGCTCCTACAATGAGCAGTTCTTC
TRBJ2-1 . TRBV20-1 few CSARARLDNEQFF TGCAGTGCTAGGGCCAGACTAGACAATGAGCAGTTCTTC
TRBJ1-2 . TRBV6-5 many CASSYSGPVYGYTF TGTGCCAGCAGTTACTCGGGCCCAGTCTATGGCTACACCTTC
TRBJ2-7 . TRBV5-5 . CASRAGPGYEQYF TGTGCCAGCAGGGCCGGACCCGGATACGAGCAGTACTTC
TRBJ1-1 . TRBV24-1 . CATTGRGDTEAFF TGTGCCACCACAGGGCGGGGGGACACTGAAGCTTTCTTT
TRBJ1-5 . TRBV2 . CASSPPPFNQPQHF TGTGCCAGCAGCCCCCCCCCTTTCAATCAGCCCCAGCATTTT
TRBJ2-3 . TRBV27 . CASSPAVDSTLHTDTQYF TGTGCCAGCAGTCCCGCGGTAGACTCTACACTGCACACAGATACGCAGTATTTT
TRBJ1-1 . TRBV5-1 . CASSLFEKNTEAFF TGCGCCAGCAGCTTGTTTGAGAAGAACACTGAAGCTTTCTTT
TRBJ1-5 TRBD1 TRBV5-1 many CASSLEGGGQPQHF TGTGCCAGCAGCTTAGAAGGGGGCGGTCAGCCCCAGCATTTT
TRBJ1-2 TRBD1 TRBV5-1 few CASRKGADYGYTF TGCGCCAGCAGAAAGGGGGCGGACTATGGCTACACCTTC
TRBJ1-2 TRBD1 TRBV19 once CASTAGTGYGYTF TGTGCCAGTACCGCCGGGACAGGCTATGGCTACACCTTC
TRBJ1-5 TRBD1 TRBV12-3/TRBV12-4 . CASSSLRGTDHYSNQPRHF TGTGCCAGCAGTTCCCTCAGAGGGACAGACCATTATAGCAATCAGCCCCGGCATTTT
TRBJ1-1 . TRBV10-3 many CAISEANTEAFF TGTGCCATCAGTGAGGCCAACACTGAAGCTTTCTTT
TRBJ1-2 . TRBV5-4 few CASSFRQRPYGYTF TGTGCCAGCAGCTTCCGACAGCGCCCCTATGGCTACACCTTC
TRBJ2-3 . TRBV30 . CAWRGRRADTQYF TGTGCCTGGAGGGGCAGACGCGCAGATACGCAGTATTTT
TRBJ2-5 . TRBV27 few CASSSLSRGETQYF TGTGCCAGCAGTTCCCTAAGCAGGGGAGAGACCCAGTACTTC
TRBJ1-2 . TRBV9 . CASSVVGAYGYTF TGTGCCAGCAGCGTAGTGGGGGCCTATGGCTACACCTTC
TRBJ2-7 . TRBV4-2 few CASSLQGPGSYEQYF TGTGCCAGCAGCTTACAGGGACCTGGGTCCTACGAGCAGTACTTC
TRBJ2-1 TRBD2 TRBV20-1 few CSARDQTSHEQFF TGCAGTGCTAGAGATCAGACTAGCCATGAGCAGTTCTTC
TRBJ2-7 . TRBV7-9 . CASSSNWGSPYEQYF TGTGCCAGCAGCTCAAATTGGGGGAGCCCCTACGAGCAGTACTTC
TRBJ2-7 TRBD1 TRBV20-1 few CSARGQGLYEQYF TGCAGTGCTAGAGGACAGGGGCTCTACGAGCAGTACTTC
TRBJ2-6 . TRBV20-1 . CSAREPRSGANVLTF TGCAGTGCTAGAGAGCCTCGCAGTGGGGCCAACGTCCTGACTTTC
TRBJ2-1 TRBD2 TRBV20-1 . CSATSGRFYNEQFF TGCAGTGCTACGAGCGGGAGGTTTTACAATGAGCAGTTCTTC
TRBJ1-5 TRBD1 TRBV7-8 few CASSLGTGSGQPQHF TGTGCCAGCAGCTTAGGGACAGGGTCGGGTCAGCCCCAGCATTTT
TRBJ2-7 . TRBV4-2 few CASSPTGTFTYEQYF TGTGCCAGCAGCCCGACCGGGACTTTTACCTACGAGCAGTACTTC
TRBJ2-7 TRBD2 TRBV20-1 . CSARRTSGGSSYNEQYF TGCAGTGCTAGAAGGACTAGCGGGGGAAGCTCCTACAATGAGCAGTACTTC
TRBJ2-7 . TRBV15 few CATSEGAHPPREQYF TGTGCCACCAGCGAAGGGGCTCACCCCCCTCGCGAGCAGTACTTC
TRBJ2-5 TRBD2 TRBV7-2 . CASSLGLVPKETQYF TGTGCCAGCAGCTTGGGACTAGTTCCGAAAGAGACCCAGTACTTC
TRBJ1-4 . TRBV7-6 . CASRRDSVWGSNEKLFF TGTGCCAGCAGACGGGACTCCGTGTGGGGTTCTAATGAAAAACTGTTTTTT
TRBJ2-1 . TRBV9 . CASSVVNSLNEQFF TGTGCCAGCAGCGTAGTTAATTCACTGAATGAGCAGTTCTTC
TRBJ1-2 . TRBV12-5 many CASGLHTYGYTF TGTGCTAGTGGTTTGCACACCTATGGCTACACCTTC
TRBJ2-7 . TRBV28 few CASSHLGTDYEQYF TGTGCCAGCAGCCACCTCGGGACCGACTACGAGCAGTACTTC
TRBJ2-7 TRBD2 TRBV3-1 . CASSQSPWDYPSYNEQYF TGTGCCAGCAGCCAAAGCCCTTGGGACTACCCCTCCTACAATGAGCAGTACTTC
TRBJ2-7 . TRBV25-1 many CASSPGGGEQYF TGTGCCAGCAGTCCGGGCGGTGGCGAGCAGTACTTC
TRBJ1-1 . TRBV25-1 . CASSESAEFEAFF TGTGCCAGCAGTGAATCGGCAGAGTTTGAAGCTTTCTTT
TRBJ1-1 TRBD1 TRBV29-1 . CSVVPRGLENTEAFF TGCAGCGTTGTTCCCAGGGGGCTGGAGAACACTGAAGCTTTCTTT
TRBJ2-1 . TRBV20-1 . CSAILASSYNEQFF TGCAGTGCTATTCTAGCGAGCTCCTACAATGAGCAGTTCTTC
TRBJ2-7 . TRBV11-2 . CASSFEAAYEQYF TGTGCCAGCAGCTTCGAGGCAGCCTACGAGCAGTACTTC
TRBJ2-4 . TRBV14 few CASSQEGRWAQYF TGTGCCAGCAGCCAAGAGGGCAGGTGGGCTCAGTACTTC
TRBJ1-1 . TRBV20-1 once CSKGGTEAFF TGCAGTAAAGGGGGCACTGAAGCTTTCTTT
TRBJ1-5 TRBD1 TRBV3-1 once CASSQENRDRETAYSNQPQHF TGTGCCAGCAGCCAAGAAAATCGGGACAGGGAGACGGCATATAGCAATCAGCCCCAGCATTTT
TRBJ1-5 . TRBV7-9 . CASSRREQPQHF TGTGCCAGCAGCCGTAGGGAGCAGCCCCAGCATTTT
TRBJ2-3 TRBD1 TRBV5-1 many CASSRQGHTDTQYF TGCGCCAGCAGTAGACAGGGTCACACAGATACGCAGTATTTT
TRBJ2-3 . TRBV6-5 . CASSSLQGATDMQYF TGTGCCAGCAGTTCCCTTCAGGGTGCCACAGATATGCAGTATTTT
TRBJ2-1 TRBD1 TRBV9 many CASSVASAGGYNEQFF TGTGCCAGCAGCGTAGCTTCGGCAGGGGGCTACAATGAGCAGTTCTTC
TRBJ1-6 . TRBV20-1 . CSATQGSHSPLHF TGCAGTGCCACACAGGGTTCTCATTCACCCCTCCACTTT
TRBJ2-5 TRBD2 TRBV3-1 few CASSHYWTSGQETQYF TGTGCCAGCAGCCATTACTGGACTAGCGGACAAGAGACCCAGTACTTC
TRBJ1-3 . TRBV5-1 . CASSLVAGPPGNTIYF TGCGCCAGCAGCTTGGTTGCGGGACCCCCTGGAAACACCATATATTTT